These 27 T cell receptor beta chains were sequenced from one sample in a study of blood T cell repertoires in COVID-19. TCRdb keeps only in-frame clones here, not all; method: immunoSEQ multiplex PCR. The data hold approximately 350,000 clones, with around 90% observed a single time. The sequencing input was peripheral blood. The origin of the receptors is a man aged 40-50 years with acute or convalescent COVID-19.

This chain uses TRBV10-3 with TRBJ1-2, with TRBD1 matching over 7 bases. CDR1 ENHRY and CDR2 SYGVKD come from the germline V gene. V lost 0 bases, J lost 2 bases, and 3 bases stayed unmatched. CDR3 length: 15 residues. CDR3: CAISESPGGNYGYTF. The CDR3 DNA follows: TGTGCCATCAGTGAGTCTCCAGGGGGGAACTATGGCTACACCTTC.

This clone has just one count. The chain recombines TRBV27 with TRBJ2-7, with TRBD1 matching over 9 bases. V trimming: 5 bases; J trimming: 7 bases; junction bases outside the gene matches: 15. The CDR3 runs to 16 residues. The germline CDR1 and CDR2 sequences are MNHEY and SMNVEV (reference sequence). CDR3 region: CASSPARDRVKWEQYF. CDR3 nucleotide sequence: TGTGCCAGCAGTCCTGCGCGGGACAGGGTCAAATGGGAGCAGTACTTC.

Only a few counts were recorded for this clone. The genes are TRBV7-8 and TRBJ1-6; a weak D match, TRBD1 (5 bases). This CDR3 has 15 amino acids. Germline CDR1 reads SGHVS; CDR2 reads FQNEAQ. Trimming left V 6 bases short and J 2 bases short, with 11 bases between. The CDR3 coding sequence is TGTGCCAGCAGTCCCAGGGATGCCTATAATTCACCCCTCCACTTT. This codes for CASSPRDAYNSPLHF.

CDR3 loop: CASRDRGSNQPQHF. CDR3 coding DNA: TGTGCCAGCAGGGACAGGGGGAGCAATCAGCCCCAGCATTTT. This chain uses TRBV6-4 with TRBJ1-5, with 10 bases matching TRBD1. CDR1 and CDR2 from the germline V gene are MRHNA and SNTAGT. V was clipped by 6 bases and J by 1 base; unmatched bases: 0. This CDR3 has 14 residues.

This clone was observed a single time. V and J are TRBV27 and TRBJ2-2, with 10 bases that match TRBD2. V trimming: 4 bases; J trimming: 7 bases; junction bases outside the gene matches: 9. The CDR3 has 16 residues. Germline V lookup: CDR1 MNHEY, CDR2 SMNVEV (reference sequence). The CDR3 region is CASSSKRGGLSGELFF. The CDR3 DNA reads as TGTGCCAGCAGTTCCAAGCGGGGGGGCCTTAGCGGGGAGCTGTTTTTT.

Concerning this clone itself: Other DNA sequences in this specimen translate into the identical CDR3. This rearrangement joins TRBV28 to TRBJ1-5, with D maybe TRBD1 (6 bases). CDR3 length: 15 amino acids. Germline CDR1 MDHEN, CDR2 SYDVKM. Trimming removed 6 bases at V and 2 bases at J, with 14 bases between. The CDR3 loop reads CASSLGYRGNQPQHF. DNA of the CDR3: TGTGCCAGCAGCCTAGGTTACAGGGGCAATCAGCCCCAGCATTTT.

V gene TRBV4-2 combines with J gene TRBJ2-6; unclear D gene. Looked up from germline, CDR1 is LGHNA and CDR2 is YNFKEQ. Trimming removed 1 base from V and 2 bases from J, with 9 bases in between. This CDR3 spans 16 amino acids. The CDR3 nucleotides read TGTGCCAGCAGCCAAGCGGTAGAGACTGGGGCCAACGTCCTGACTTTC. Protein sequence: CASSQAVETGANVLTF.

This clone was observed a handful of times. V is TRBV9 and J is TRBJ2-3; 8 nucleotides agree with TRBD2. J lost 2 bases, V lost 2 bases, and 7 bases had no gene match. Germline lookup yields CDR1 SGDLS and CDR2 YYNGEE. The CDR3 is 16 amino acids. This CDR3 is CASSVGTSRTTDTQYF. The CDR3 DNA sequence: TGTGCCAGCAGCGTCGGGACTAGTAGAACCACAGATACGCAGTATTTT.

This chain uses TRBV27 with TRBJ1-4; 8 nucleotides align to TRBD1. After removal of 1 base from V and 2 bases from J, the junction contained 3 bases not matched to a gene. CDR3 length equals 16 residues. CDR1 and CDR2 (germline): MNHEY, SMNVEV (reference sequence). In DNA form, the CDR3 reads TGTGCCAGCAGTTTATACCAGGGGGCGACTAATGAAAAACTGTTTTTT. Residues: CASSLYQGATNEKLFF.

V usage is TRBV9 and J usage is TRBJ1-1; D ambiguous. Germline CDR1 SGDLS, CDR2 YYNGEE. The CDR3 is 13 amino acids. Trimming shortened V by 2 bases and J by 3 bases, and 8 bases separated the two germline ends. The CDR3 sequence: CASSVRVDTEAFF. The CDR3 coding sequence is TGTGCCAGCAGCGTCCGGGTGGACACTGAAGCTTTCTTT.

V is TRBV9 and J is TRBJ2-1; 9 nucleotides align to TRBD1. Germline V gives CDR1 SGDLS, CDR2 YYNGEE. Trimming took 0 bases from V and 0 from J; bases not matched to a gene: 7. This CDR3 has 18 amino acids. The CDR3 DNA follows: TGTGCCAGCAGCGTAGGTCTCGGACAGGGGCCCTCCTACAATGAGCAGTTCTTC. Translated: CASSVGLGQGPSYNEQFF. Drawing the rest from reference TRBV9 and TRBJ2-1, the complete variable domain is DSGVTQTPKHLITATGQRVTLRCSPRSGDLSVYWYQQSLDQGLQFLIQYYNGEERAKGNILERFSAQQFPDLHSELNLSSLELGDSALYFCASSVGLGQGPSYNEQFFGPGTRLTVL.

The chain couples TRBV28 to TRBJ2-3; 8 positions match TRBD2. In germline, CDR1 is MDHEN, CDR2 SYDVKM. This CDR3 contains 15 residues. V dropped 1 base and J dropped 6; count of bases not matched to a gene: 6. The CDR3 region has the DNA TGTGCCAGCAGTTTATACACTAGCGGAGGGGATACGCAGTATTTT. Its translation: CASSLYTSGGDTQYF.

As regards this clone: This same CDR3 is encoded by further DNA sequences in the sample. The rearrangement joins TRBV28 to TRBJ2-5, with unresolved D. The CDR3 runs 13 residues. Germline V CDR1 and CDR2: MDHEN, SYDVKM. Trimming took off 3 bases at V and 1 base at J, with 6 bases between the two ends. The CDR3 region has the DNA TGTGCCAGCAGTTTTGGCTCCCAAGAGACCCAGTACTTC. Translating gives CASSFGSQETQYF.

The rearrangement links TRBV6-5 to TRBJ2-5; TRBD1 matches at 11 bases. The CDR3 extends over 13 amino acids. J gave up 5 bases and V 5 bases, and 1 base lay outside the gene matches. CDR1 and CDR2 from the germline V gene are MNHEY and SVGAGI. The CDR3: CASSRDRGETQYF. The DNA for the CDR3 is TGTGCCAGCAGTCGGGACAGGGGGGAGACCCAGTACTTC.

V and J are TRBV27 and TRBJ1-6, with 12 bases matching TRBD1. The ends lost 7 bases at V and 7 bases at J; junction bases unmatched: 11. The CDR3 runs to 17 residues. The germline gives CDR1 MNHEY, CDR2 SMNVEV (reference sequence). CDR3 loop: CASTTGQGARANSPLHF. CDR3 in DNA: TGTGCCAGCACCACGGGACAGGGGGCGCGGGCCAATTCACCCCTCCACTTT.

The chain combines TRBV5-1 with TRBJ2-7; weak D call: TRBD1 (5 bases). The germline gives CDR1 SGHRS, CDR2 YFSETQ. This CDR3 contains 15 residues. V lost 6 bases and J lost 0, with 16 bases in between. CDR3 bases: TGCGCCAGCAAACCTCAAACAGGACCCTCCTACGAGCAGTACTTC. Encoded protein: CASKPQTGPSYEQYF.

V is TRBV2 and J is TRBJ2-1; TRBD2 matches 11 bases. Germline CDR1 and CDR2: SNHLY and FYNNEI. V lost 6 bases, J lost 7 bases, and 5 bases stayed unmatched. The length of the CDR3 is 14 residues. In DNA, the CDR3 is TGTGCCAGCAGAAAACTAGCGGGGGTGAATGAGCAGTTCTTC. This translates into CASRKLAGVNEQFF.

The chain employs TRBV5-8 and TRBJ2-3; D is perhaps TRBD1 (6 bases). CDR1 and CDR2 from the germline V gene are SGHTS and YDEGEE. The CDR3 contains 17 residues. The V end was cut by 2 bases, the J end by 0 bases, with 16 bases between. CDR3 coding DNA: TGTGCCAGCAGCTTCCTTTACAGGGAAACTAGCACAGATACGCAGTATTTT. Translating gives CASSFLYRETSTDTQYF.

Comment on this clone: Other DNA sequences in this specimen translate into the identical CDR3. The CDR3 here is CASRGTGGTDTQYF. The DNA for the CDR3 is TGTGCCAGCAGGGGGACAGGCGGCACAGATACGCAGTATTTT. The chain uses TRBV9 and TRBJ2-3, with TRBD1 identical over 8 bases. V lost 5 bases and J lost 1; bases outside the gene matches: 3. The germline V gene has CDR1 SGDLS and CDR2 YYNGEE. This CDR3 contains 14 residues.

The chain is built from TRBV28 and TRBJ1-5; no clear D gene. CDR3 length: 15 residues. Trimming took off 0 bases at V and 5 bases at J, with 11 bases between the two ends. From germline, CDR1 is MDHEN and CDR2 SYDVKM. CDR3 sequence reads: CASSLWARSDQPQHF. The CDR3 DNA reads TGTGCCAGCAGTTTATGGGCCAGAAGCGATCAGCCCCAGCATTTT.

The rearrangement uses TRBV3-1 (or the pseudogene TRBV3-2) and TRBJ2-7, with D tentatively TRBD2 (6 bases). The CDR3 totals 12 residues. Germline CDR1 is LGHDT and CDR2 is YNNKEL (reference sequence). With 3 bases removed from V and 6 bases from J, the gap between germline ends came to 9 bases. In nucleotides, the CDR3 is TGTGCCAGCAGCCAGACTAGTGGCGAGCAGTACTTC. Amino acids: CASSQTSGEQYF.

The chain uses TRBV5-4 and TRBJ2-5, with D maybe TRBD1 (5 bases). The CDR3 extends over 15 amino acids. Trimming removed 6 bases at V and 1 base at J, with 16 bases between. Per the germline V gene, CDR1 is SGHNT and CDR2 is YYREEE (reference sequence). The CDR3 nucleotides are TGTGCCAGCAACGCCAAGAAGGGGTCCCAAGAGACCCAGTACTTC. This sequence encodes CASNAKKGSQETQYF.

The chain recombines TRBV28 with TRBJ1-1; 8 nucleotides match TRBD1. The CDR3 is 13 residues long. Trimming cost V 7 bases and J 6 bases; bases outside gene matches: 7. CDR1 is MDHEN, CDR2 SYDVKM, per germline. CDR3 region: CASMQGAPAEAFF. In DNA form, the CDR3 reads TGTGCCAGCATGCAGGGGGCCCCAGCTGAAGCTTTCTTT.

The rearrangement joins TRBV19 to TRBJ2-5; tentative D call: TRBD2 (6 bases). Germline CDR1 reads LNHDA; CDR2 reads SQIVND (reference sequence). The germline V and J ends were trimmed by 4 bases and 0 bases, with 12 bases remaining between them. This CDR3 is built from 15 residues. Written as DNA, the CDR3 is TGTGCCAGTAGTAGGCGGGGCACGTACCAAGAGACCCAGTACTTC. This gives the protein CASSRRGTYQETQYF.

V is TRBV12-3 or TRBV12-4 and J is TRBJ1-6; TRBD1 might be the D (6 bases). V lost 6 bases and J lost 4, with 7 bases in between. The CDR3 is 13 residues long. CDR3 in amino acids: CASRDSYNSPLHF. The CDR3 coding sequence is TGTGCCAGCAGGGACAGTTATAATTCACCCCTCCACTTT.

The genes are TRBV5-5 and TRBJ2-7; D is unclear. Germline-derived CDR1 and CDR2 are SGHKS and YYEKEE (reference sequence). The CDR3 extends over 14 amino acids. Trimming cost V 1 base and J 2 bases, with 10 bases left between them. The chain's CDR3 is CASSLLLVPYEQYF. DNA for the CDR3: TGTGCCAGCAGCTTGCTACTGGTACCCTACGAGCAGTACTTC.

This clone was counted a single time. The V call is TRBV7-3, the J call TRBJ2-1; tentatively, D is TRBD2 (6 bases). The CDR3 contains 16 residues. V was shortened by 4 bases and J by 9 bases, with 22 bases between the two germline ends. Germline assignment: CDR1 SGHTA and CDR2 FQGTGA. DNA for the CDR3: TGTGCCAGCAGCTCCCTGGGGACTGGGACTTCCAGTGAGCAGTTCTTC. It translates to CASSSLGTGTSSEQFF.